The T cell receptor beta chain under discussion was sequenced for a study of blood T cells in healthy people across ages. Study results and limitations: TCR beta diversity, measured per million T cells, fell in a roughly linear way with age.

A few counts support this clonotype. Its antigen is still unknown. Per germline, CDR1 LGHDT and CDR2 YNNKEL (reference sequence). CDR3 length equals 16 residues. The V and J ends lost 2 bases and 4 bases, in that order; junction bases with no gene match: 6. In terms of origin and age, donors were healthy Caucasian individuals from Russia aged 6 to 90. With a J-beta primer mix and a sample-barcoded 5' primer, a second PCR ran roughly 6 to 11 cycles. Each CDR3 protein gets one entry after TCRdb re-called the 5' RACE reads with MiXCR. There are about 1,500,000 distinct CDR3 sequences in the sample; roughly 40% occur only once, and 7% to 9% lies in the top ten.

The TCR sequence derives from a young woman in good health. Source material: blood. The chain is built from TRBV3-1 and TRBJ2-5, with 11 bases lining up with TRBD1. The CDR3 region has the DNA TGTGCCAGCAGCCAAAGGGGACAGGGGGAACGAGAGACCCAGTACTTC. The encoded protein is CASSQRGQGERETQYF.